This entry lists 6 T cell receptor beta chains sequenced from one sample in a study of T cells in localized non-small cell lung cancer. Only in-frame clones appear in the TCRdb table, and some are missing; sequencing was by immunoSEQ multiplex PCR. The table has about 79,000 clones, approximately 84% seen once. Material: peripheral blood, obtained before any cancer treatment. These receptors originate from an older female donor with stage I lung adenocarcinoma.

The chain couples TRBV6-1 to TRBJ2-2; D remains ambiguous. There are 14 residues in the CDR3. Trimming cost V 2 bases and J 7 bases, with 11 bases left between them. Germline-derived CDR1 and CDR2 are MNHNS and SASEGT. The CDR3 region has the DNA TGTGCCAGCAGTGAATTAAAAACCCTCGGGGAGCTGTTTTTT. As protein: CASSELKTLGELFF.

This chain links TRBV10-3 with TRBJ1-1; tentative D call: TRBD1 (5 bases). From germline, CDR1 is ENHRY and CDR2 SYGVKD. This CDR3 comprises 14 residues. V lost 4 bases to trimming and J lost 3 bases, with 12 bases between them. This chain's CDR3 is CAISGRGVDTEAFF. The CDR3 bases are TGTGCCATCAGTGGTCGGGGGGTGGACACTGAAGCTTTCTTT.

The rearrangement links TRBV11-2 to TRBJ2-3; 8 positions match TRBD2. The CDR3 totals 18 residues. Looked up from germline, CDR1 is SGHAT and CDR2 is FQNNGV. Trimming at V came to 5 bases and at J to 0 bases, leaving 13 bases not matched to a gene. CDR3 amino acids: CASSLVGAGGRSTDTQYF. In DNA, the CDR3 is TGTGCCAGCAGCCTCGTTGGGGCGGGAGGTCGAAGCACAGATACGCAGTATTTT.

The gene calls are TRBV11-1 and TRBJ2-7, with TRBD2 matching over 7 bases. V gave up 8 bases and J gave up 3 bases; unmatched junction bases: 10. Germline V gives CDR1 SGHAT, CDR2 FQDESV (reference sequence). The CDR3 extends over 14 amino acids. The CDR3 reads CASARVGTIYEQYF. The CDR3 region has the DNA TGTGCCAGCGCTCGGGTCGGGACTATCTACGAGCAGTACTTC.

Worth noting for this clone: The junction does not match germline at one end; this may be a read error. This chain joins TRBV5-1 and TRBJ1-1; D uncertain. This CDR3 spans 13 amino acids. Germline V gene sequence: CDR1 SGHRS, CDR2 YFSETQ. The chain's CDR3 is CASSPAGNTEVFF. CDR3 sequence (DNA): TGCGCCAGCAGCCCGGCGGGGAACACTGAAGTTTTCTTT.

The chain recombines TRBV7-9 with TRBJ2-1; a possible D gene is TRBD1 (5 bases). Trimming cost V 3 bases and J 7 bases, with 16 bases left between them. This CDR3 spans 15 amino acids. Per germline, CDR1 SEHNR and CDR2 FQNEAQ (reference sequence). The CDR3, as DNA: TGTGCCAGCAGCTTCGACGGAAAGTCAGGGAATGAGCAGTTCTTC. This sequence encodes CASSFDGKSGNEQFF.